The entry below describes one TCR beta chain. Its specificity is not known. At one of its ends the junction is not consistent with the germline gene, which may arise from a read error. TCRdb re-called the 5' RACE reads through MiXCR, storing one row per CDR3 protein. The sample contains around 420,000 distinct CDR3 sequences, approximately 24% of which appear only once. The CDR3 is 14 amino acids. The germline gives CDR1 SNHLY, CDR2 FYNNEI. The data were obtained in a study of T-cell memory formation after mild COVID-19. Study-level findings and limits: Of the contracting clones, CD4+ ones lay mainly in CM and EM, and CD8+ ones in EMRA. Pre-infection memory harbored some responding clones, suggesting cross-reactive memory joined. Confirmation of SARS-CoV-2 specificity was lacking for second-wave clones peaking day 37. Contracting clones from day 15 to 85 showed balanced CD4/CD8; later expanders favored CD4+.

The V gene is TRBV2, the J gene TRBJ2-7, with D uncertain. The receptor's source is an adult woman who had mild COVID-19 (a few samples of this study predate the infection). Cell type and time point are not known. What was sequenced was PBMCs or a T cell subset sorted from them (not recorded which). CDR3 loop: CASRIGNPSYEQYF. The DNA for the CDR3 is TGTGCTAGCAGAATTGGGAATCCTTCCTACGAGCAGTACTTC.